This is a list of T cell receptor beta chains from one sample in a study of technical replicates of blood from a few donors. Clones were sequenced by immunoSEQ multiplex PCR, and TCRdb holds only the in-frame ones, with some missing. Of 56,000 or so clones in the sample, roughly 95% were seen once. The sample taken for sequencing was PBMCs. These receptors all come from a human donor in good health. Some clones in this sample may be carry-over from other donors' samples. CDR3s include the opening cysteine and the closing phenylalanine or tryptophan. A D gene is named only where the DNA matches it firmly. For some rows the clone size is stated as once, few or many, or as a class when expanded; others skip it.

CDR3	DNA	size	V	J	D
CASSQAGVGEQYF	TGCGCCAGCAGCCAAGCAGGGGTGGGCGAGCAGTACTTC	-	TRBV4-3	TRBJ2-7	-
CASSWDRLPYEQYF	TGTGCCAGCAGCTGGGACAGACTGCCCTACGAGCAGTACTTC	-	TRBV11-1	TRBJ2-7	TRBD1
CASSLGRGSQPQHF	TGTGCCAGCAGTTTAGGAAGGGGCTCTCAGCCCCAGCATTTT	-	TRBV27	TRBJ1-5	-
CASSLARRGAGETQYF	TGCGCCAGCAGCTTGGCTCGGCGGGGGGCCGGGGAGACCCAGTACTTC	-	TRBV5-1	TRBJ2-5	TRBD2
CASSEARAGEQYF	TGTGCCAGCAGTGAAGCCCGTGCGGGGGAGCAGTACTTC	-	TRBV2	TRBJ2-7	-
CASSAGGTGELFF	TGTGCCAGCAGCGCAGGGGGTACCGGGGAGCTGTTTTTT	-	TRBV11-3	TRBJ2-2	TRBD1
CASSYRQDSNQPQHF	TGTGCCAGCAGTTACCGGCAGGATAGCAATCAGCCCCAGCATTTT	once	TRBV6-5	TRBJ1-5	-
CASGWNPGGYEQYF	TGCGCCAGCGGATGGAACCCGGGAGGGTACGAGCAGTACTTC	-	TRBV5-1	TRBJ2-7	TRBD2
CAWSPTGGNEKLFF	TGTGCCTGGAGTCCTACAGGGGGAAATGAAAAACTGTTTTTT	-	TRBV30	TRBJ1-4	TRBD1
CAWSVSNGNYGYTF	TGTGCCTGGAGTGTATCCAACGGGAACTATGGCTACACCTTC	-	TRBV30	TRBJ1-2	-
CASTSWRRGTGELFF	TGTGCCAGCACCTCCTGGCGGCGCGGCACCGGGGAGCTGTTTTTT	-	TRBV27	TRBJ2-2	-
CASSFGSNYGYTF	TGCGCCAGCAGCTTTGGCAGTAACTATGGCTACACCTTC	-	TRBV5-1	TRBJ1-2	-
CACRQGAGNTIYF	TGTGCCTGCCGACAGGGGGCGGGAAACACCATATATTTT	-	TRBV30	TRBJ1-3	TRBD1
CASSEYGGQGGSPLHF	TGTGCCAGCAGTGAATATGGGGGACAGGGAGGCTCACCCCTCCACTTT	-	TRBV2	TRBJ1-6	TRBD1
CASSVGGHKYEQYF	TGTGCCAGCAGCGTAGGAGGACATAAATACGAGCAGTACTTC	-	TRBV9	TRBJ2-7	-
CAWSVQDEQFF	TGTGCCTGGAGTGTACAGGATGAGCAGTTCTTC	few	TRBV30	TRBJ2-1	-
CASRSGDRAYEKLFF	TGCGCCAGCAGGTCTGGGGACAGGGCTTATGAAAAACTGTTTTTT	-	TRBV5-1	TRBJ1-4	TRBD1
CSVTDRATNEKLFF	TGCAGCGTTACCGACAGAGCAACTAATGAAAAACTGTTTTTT	once	TRBV29-1	TRBJ1-4	-
CASSYPGGTQYF	TGTGCCAGCAGCTATCCGGGAGGAACGCAGTATTTT	-	TRBV9	TRBJ2-3	TRBD2
CASSFLGGGNTQYF	TGTGCCAGCAGTTTTTTAGGGGGCGGAAATACGCAGTATTTT	-	TRBV27	TRBJ2-3	TRBD1
CASSLPIGGEPYEQYF	TGCGCCAGCAGCTTGCCCATCGGAGGGGAACCCTACGAGCAGTACTTC	-	TRBV5-1	TRBJ2-7	-
CASGPGLNSYEQYF	TGTGCTAGTGGTCCCGGACTTAACTCCTACGAGCAGTACTTC	-	TRBV12-5	TRBJ2-7	-
CASSSGGTQETQYF	TGTGCCAGCAGCTCAGGGGGGACACAAGAGACCCAGTACTTC	few	TRBV5-4	TRBJ2-5	-
CASSRASGGASEQFF	TGTGCCAGCAGCCGCGCTAGCGGGGGGGCGTCTGAGCAGTTCTTC	-	TRBV7-9	TRBJ2-1	TRBD2
CASSSRGGVGSPLHF	TGTGCCAGCAGCTCACGAGGGGGCGTGGGGTCACCCCTCCACTTT	-	TRBV7-2	TRBJ1-6	TRBD1
CASSQGTASYEQYF	TGCGCCAGCAGCCAAGGGACAGCTTCCTACGAGCAGTACTTC	-	TRBV4-3	TRBJ2-7	-
CAQGPQHF	TGTGCCCAGGGGCCCCAGCATTTT	-	TRBV18	TRBJ1-5	-
CASRPRQGRNGYTF	TGTGCCAGCAGACCCAGACAGGGACGGAATGGCTACACCTTC	-	TRBV6-5	TRBJ1-2	TRBD1
CASSPTGEPTDTQYF	TGTGCCAGCAGTCCGACAGGGGAACCCACAGATACGCAGTATTTT	-	TRBV6-4	TRBJ2-3	TRBD1
CASSLSNNRGEQYF	TGTGCCAGCAGCTTATCGAACAATAGGGGCGAGCAGTACTTC	-	TRBV7-9	TRBJ2-7	-
CASNPETEKLFF	TGTGCCAGCAACCCAGAAACAGAAAAACTGTTTTTT	-	TRBV2	TRBJ1-4	-
CASRLSNSVSYNEQFF	TGTGCCAGCAGATTATCTAACTCCGTCTCCTACAATGAGCAGTTCTTC	-	TRBV7-6	TRBJ2-1	-